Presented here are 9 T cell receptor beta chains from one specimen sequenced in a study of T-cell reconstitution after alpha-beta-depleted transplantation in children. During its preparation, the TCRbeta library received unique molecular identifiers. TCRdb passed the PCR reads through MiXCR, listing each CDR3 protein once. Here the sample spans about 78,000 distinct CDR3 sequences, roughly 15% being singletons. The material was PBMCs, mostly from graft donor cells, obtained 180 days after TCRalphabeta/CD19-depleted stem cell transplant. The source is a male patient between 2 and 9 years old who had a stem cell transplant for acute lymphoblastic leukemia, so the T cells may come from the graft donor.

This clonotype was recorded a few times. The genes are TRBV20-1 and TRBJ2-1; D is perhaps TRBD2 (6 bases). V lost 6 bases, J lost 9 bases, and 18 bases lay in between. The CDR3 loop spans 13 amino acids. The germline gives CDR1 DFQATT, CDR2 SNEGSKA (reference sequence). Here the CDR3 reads CSAPGLLRGEQFF. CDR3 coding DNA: TGCAGTGCCCCGGGACTGCTACGTGGTGAGCAGTTCTTC.

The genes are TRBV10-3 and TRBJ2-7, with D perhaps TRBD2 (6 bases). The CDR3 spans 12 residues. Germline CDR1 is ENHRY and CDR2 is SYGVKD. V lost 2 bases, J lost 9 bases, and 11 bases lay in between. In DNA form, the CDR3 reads TGTGCCATCAGTGAGGGAGGGCTCGGGCAGTACTTC. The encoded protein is CAISEGGLGQYF.

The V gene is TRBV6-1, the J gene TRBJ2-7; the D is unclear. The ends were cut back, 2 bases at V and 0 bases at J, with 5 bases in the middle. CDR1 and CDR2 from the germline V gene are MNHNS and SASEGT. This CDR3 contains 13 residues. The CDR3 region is CASSETYSYEQYF. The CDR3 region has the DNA TGTGCCAGCAGTGAAACGTACTCCTACGAGCAGTACTTC.

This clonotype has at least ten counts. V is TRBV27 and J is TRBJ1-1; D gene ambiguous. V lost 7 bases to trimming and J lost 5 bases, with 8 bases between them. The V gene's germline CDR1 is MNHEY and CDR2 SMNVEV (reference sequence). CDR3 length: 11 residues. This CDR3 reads CASMGGTEAFF. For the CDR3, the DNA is TGTGCCAGCATGGGAGGGACTGAAGCTTTCTTT.

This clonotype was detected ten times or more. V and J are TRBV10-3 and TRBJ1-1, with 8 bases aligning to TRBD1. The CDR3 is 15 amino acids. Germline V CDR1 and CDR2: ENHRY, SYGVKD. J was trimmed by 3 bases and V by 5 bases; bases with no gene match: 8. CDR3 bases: TGTGCCATCAGTCCAGGGGGCAGGGGCTACACTGAAGCTTTCTTT. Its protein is CAISPGGRGYTEAFF.

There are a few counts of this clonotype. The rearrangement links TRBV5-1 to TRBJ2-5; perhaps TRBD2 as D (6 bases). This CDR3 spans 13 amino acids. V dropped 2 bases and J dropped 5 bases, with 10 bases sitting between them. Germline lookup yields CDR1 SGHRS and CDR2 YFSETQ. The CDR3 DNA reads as TGCGCCAGCAGCTTTACGGGGAGGGAGACCCAGTACTTC. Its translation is CASSFTGRETQYF.

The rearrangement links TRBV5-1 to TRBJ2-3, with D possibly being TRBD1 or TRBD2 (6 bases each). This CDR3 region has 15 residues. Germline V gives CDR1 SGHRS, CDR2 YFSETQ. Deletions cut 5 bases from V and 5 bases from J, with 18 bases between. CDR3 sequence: CASRGQAEGGDTQYF. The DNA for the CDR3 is TGCGCCAGCAGGGGGCAAGCGGAGGGGGGAGATACGCAGTATTTT.

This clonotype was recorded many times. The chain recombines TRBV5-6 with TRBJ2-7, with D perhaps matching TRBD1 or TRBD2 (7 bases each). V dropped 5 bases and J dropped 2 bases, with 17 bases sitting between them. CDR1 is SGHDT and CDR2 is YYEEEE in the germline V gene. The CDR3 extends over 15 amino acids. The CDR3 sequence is CASRGRGGITYEQYF. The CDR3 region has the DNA TGTGCCAGCAGGGGCAGGGGGGGAATTACCTACGAGCAGTACTTC.

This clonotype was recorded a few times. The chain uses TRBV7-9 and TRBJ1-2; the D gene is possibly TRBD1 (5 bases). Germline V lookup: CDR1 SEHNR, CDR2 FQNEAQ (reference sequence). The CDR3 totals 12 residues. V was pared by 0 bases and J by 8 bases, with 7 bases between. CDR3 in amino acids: CASSLAPGGYTF. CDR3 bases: TGTGCCAGCAGCTTAGCCCCAGGGGGCTACACCTTC.